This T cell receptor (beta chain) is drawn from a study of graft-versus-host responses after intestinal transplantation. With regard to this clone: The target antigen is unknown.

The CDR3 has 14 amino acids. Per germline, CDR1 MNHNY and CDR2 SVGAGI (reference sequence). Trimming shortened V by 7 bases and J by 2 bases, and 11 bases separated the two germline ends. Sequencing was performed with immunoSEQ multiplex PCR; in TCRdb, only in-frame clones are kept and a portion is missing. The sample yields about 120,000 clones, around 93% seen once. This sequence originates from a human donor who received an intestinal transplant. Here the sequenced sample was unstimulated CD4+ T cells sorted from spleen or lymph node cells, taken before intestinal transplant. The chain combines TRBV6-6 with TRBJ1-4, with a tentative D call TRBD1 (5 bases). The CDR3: CASTLGGTNEKLFF. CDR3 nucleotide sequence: TGTGCCAGCACCCTCGGGGGTACTAATGAAAAACTGTTTTTT.